This T cell receptor beta chain derives from a study of vaccination and CD4 T cells after COVID-19. Study at large: The convalescents were made up of six males and four females, two of whom were Hispanic.

Findings and limits, study-wide: Among reactive clones from convalescent patients, a median roughly 90% appeared only post-vaccination.

An Oncomine TCR Beta short-read assay was used to sequence the DNA from cultured CD4+ T cells. Each CDR3 protein is one row after TCRdb ran MiXCR on the PCR reads. The top ten clones hold 7.5% to 9.5% of a sample with 10,000 or so distinct CDR3 sequences, roughly 66% of them seen once. Of note for this clonotype: The antigen is unknown.

Trimming took 8 bases from V and 0 from J, leaving 12 bases between them. CDR3 length equals 13 residues. Germline V gene sequence: CDR1 DFQATT, CDR2 SNEGSKA (reference sequence). Sample treatment: roughly 11-day PBMC culture with coronavirus spike peptide pools or control peptides (ViraFEST assay). Each well received some 2.1 million PBMCs, cultured with roughly 9.6 IU/ml IL-2 and 10 ug/ml peptide pools. The receptor was derived from a human donor who had recovered from COVID-19. The chain links TRBV20-1 to TRBJ2-3; D is unresolved. The sample comprised CD4+ T cells from blood, cultured in vitro. CDR3 sequence: CSTRKSSTDTQYF. The CDR3 DNA reads TGCAGTACACGGAAAAGTAGCACAGATACGCAGTATTTT.